Each of the 28 T cell receptor beta chains below was sequenced from the same sample in a study of T cell changes during pregnancy in multiple sclerosis. Method: immunoSEQ multiplex PCR; TCRdb's copy keeps in-frame clones and lacks some. The data show 36,000 or so clones, about 89% seen once. Material: CD8+ T cells from peripheral blood mononuclear cells, obtained in the third trimester of pregnancy. These receptors were collected from a female donor with multiple sclerosis, enrolled in a pregnancy study.

The V and J genes are TRBV11-2 and TRBJ2-3, with 9 nucleotides matching TRBD2. Per germline, CDR1 SGHAT and CDR2 FQNNGV. The CDR3 spans 17 residues. V lost 1 base to trimming and J lost 4 bases; unmatched junction nucleotides: 9. This CDR3 reads CASSLVMPAGGADTQYF. The CDR3, as DNA: TGTGCCAGCAGCTTAGTCATGCCAGCGGGGGGTGCAGATACGCAGTATTTT.

The chain links TRBV5-1 to TRBJ2-7; 8 nucleotides agree with TRBD1. Germline V gene lookup returns CDR1 SGHRS and CDR2 YFSETQ. The CDR3 loop spans 14 amino acids. The junction had 6 bases not matched to a gene; V was cut back by 4 bases and J by 3 bases. The CDR3 nucleotides are TGCGCCAGCAGCGGAGGACAGGGAATCTACGAGCAGTACTTC. The encoded protein is CASSGGQGIYEQYF.

The chain's CDR3 is CASSYGPGNQPQHF. The CDR3 nucleotides are TGTGCCAGCAGCTACGGGCCGGGAAACCAGCCCCAGCATTTT. The chain recombines TRBV14 with TRBJ1-5; no definite D call. V gave up 5 bases and J gave up 7 bases, with 15 bases separating them. Germline V gives CDR1 SGHDN, CDR2 FVKESK. The length of the CDR3 is 14 residues.

The chain employs TRBV12-5 and TRBJ2-3; TRBD2 aligns across 11 bases. This CDR3 is 15 amino acids long. The germline V gene encodes CDR1 LGHNT and CDR2 FRNRAP. Trimming at V came to 2 bases and at J to 6 bases, leaving 4 bases not matched to a gene. The CDR3 DNA sequence: TGTGCTAGTGGTTTGCCTAGCGGGGGGATGGATACGCAGTATTTT. This codes for CASGLPSGGMDTQYF.

V and J are TRBV6-5 and TRBJ2-1, with D possibly matching TRBD2 (6 bases). Germline V CDR1 and CDR2: MNHEY, SVGAGI. The V end lost 2 bases, the J end lost 9 bases, and 8 bases lay between the germline ends. The CDR3 covers 12 residues. CDR3 sequence: CASSYGAGEQFF. The CDR3 DNA reads as TGTGCCAGCAGTTACGGAGCGGGTGAGCAGTTCTTC.

This clone came up once. The V call is TRBV4-3, the J call TRBJ2-1; tentative D call: TRBD1 (5 bases). Trimming cost V 2 bases and J 5 bases, with 10 bases left between them. This CDR3 spans 14 amino acids. Germline V gene sequence: CDR1 LGHNA, CDR2 YSLEER. The CDR3 here is CASSQFTGHNEQFF. In nucleotides, the CDR3 is TGCGCCAGCAGCCAATTTACAGGTCACAATGAGCAGTTCTTC.

The chain has TRBV7-9 and TRBJ2-1; 9 positions match TRBD1. Unmatched junction bases numbered 18, after V lost 6 bases and J lost 6 bases. CDR1 is SEHNR and CDR2 is FQNEAQ in the germline V gene (reference sequence). The CDR3 spans 18 residues. The CDR3 loop is CASRPGQGSFGEFNEQFF. As DNA, the CDR3 is TGTGCCAGCAGACCGGGACAGGGTTCTTTCGGGGAATTCAATGAGCAGTTCTTC.

The chain joins TRBV5-1 to TRBJ2-2, with TRBD2 matching over 9 bases. With 2 bases clipped from V and 6 bases from J, the junction kept 2 bases outside the gene matches. Germline V gives CDR1 SGHRS, CDR2 YFSETQ. The CDR3 has 14 amino acids. DNA of the CDR3: TGCGCCAGCAGCTTATCTAGCGGGGCCGGGGAGCTGTTTTTT. Protein product: CASSLSSGAGELFF.

The chain combines TRBV12-5 with TRBJ1-2; 8 bases are shared with TRBD1. V dropped 0 bases and J dropped 5; count of bases not matched to a gene: 14. The CDR3 runs to 18 residues. Germline CDR1 reads LGHNT; CDR2 reads FRNRAP. The CDR3 loop is CASGLVRRQGHYSYGYTF. The CDR3 coding sequence is TGTGCTAGTGGTTTGGTACGGAGACAGGGGCACTATTCATATGGCTACACCTTC. Full variable domain (missing parts from reference TRBV12-5 and TRBJ1-2): DARVTQTPRHKVTEMGQEVTMRCQPILGHNTVFWYRQTMMQGLELLAYFRNRAPLDDSGMPKDRFSAEMPDATLATLKIQPSEPRDSAVYFCASGLVRRQGHYSYGYTFGSGTRLTVV.

This rearrangement joins TRBV27 to TRBJ2-5, with D possibly matching TRBD1 (6 bases). Germline CDR1 reads MNHEY; CDR2 reads SMNVEV (reference sequence). The CDR3 length is 15 residues. The ends were cut back, 5 bases at V and 2 bases at J, with 15 bases in the middle. The CDR3 region has the DNA TGTGCCAGCAGTCTAACGACAGGCTTTCAAGAGACCCAGTACTTC. The encoded protein is CASSLTTGFQETQYF.

This chain joins TRBV29-1 and TRBJ1-1, with a weak D call TRBD1 (6 bases). This CDR3 is 14 amino acids long. V lost 4 bases to trimming and J lost 4 bases, with 16 bases between them. CDR1 and CDR2 (germline): SQVTM, ANQGSEA. CDR3 region: CSVGEGRGGTEAFF. CDR3 coding DNA: TGCAGCGTTGGGGAAGGTAGGGGGGGCACTGAAGCTTTCTTT.

V is TRBV9 and J is TRBJ2-3, with D possibly being TRBD1 (6 bases). V shed 3 bases and J shed 2 bases, with 13 bases lying between them. From germline, CDR1 is SGDLS and CDR2 YYNGEE. The CDR3 is 15 amino acids. The CDR3 nucleotides are TGTGCCAGCAGCGAAGCTGGGGGCTTCACAGATACGCAGTATTTT. Its translation: CASSEAGGFTDTQYF.

The chain links TRBV7-8 to TRBJ2-7; the D is unclear. V gave up 4 bases and J gave up 4 bases, with 8 bases separating them. The V gene's germline CDR1 is SGHVS and CDR2 FQNEAQ. The CDR3 contains 12 residues. The CDR3 DNA reads TGTGCCAGCAGCTCCACACCGTACGAGCAGTACTTC. It translates to CASSSTPYEQYF. Full variable domain (rest looked up from reference TRBV7-8 and TRBJ2-7): GAGVSQSPRYKVAKRGQDVALRCDPISGHVSLFWYQQALGQGPEFLTYFQNEAQLDKSGLPSDRFFAERPEGSVSTLKIQRTQQEDSAVYLCASSSTPYEQYFGPGTRLTVT.

The J gene is TRBJ1-3, the V gene TRBV6-5; D uncertain. The CDR3 covers 13 residues. V lost 2 bases to trimming and J lost 4 bases, with 6 bases between them. Germline assignment: CDR1 MNHEY and CDR2 SVGAGI. The CDR3 reads CASSYGEGNTIYF. CDR3 coding DNA: TGTGCCAGCAGTTACGGGGAGGGAAACACCATATATTTT.

V gene TRBV11-3 combines with J gene TRBJ2-3; 7 bases fit TRBD1. Germline assignment: CDR1 SGHNT and CDR2 YENEEA. The CDR3 is 14 residues long. V lost 5 bases, J lost 3 bases, and 5 bases stayed unmatched. The CDR3 sequence is CASSAGGATDTQYF. CDR3 sequence (DNA): TGTGCCAGCAGCGCAGGGGGTGCAACAGATACGCAGTATTTT. Based on the CDR3 plus reference TRBV11-3 and TRBJ2-3, the full variable domain is EAGVVQSPRYKIIEKKQPVAFWCNPISGHNTLYWYLQNLGQGPELLIRYENEEAVDDSQLPKDRFSAERLKGVDSTLKIQPAELGDSAVYLCASSAGGATDTQYFGPGTRLTVL.

On this clone itself: Different DNA sequences within this sample yield the same CDR3. In DNA, the CDR3 is TGTGCCAGCAGCGTAGCAGGGTCTGGGGCCAACGTCCTGACTTTC. The encoded protein is CASSVAGSGANVLTF. The J gene is TRBJ2-6, the V gene TRBV9, with D possibly matching TRBD1 (5 bases). The V gene lost 0 bases and the J gene lost 1 base, with 5 bases spanning the gap. This CDR3 region has 15 residues. Germline V gene lookup returns CDR1 SGDLS and CDR2 YYNGEE. Drawing the rest from reference TRBV9 and TRBJ2-6, the complete variable domain is DSGVTQTPKHLITATGQRVTLRCSPRSGDLSVYWYQQSLDQGLQFLIQYYNGEERAKGNILERFSAQQFPDLHSELNLSSLELGDSALYFCASSVAGSGANVLTFGAGSRLTVL.

J is TRBJ1-2 and V is TRBV5-8; 7 nucleotides align to TRBD1. CDR1 and CDR2 (germline): SGHTS, YDEGEE. After removal of 5 bases from V and 3 bases from J, the junction contained 25 bases not matched to a gene. The CDR3 length is 20 residues. The CDR3 DNA follows: TGTGCCAGCAGGGGGGCTTGGTCCAGAGAGACAGGGATGGATTACTATGGCTACACCTTC. As protein: CASRGAWSRETGMDYYGYTF.

This chain links TRBV4-1 with TRBJ2-3, with 15 bases lining up with TRBD2. The CDR3 loop spans 15 amino acids. Germline CDR1 is MGHRA and CDR2 is YSYEKL. Germline trimming cut 5 bases from V and 6 bases from J; bases unmatched to any gene: 3. CDR3 in amino acids: CASSSGTSGGDTQYF. In DNA form, the CDR3 reads TGCGCCAGCAGCTCCGGGACTAGCGGGGGGGATACGCAGTATTTT.

This clone was seen a few times. The chain joins TRBV27 to TRBJ1-1; D is ambiguous. The germline V gene encodes CDR1 MNHEY and CDR2 SMNVEV (reference sequence). V lost 8 bases and J 10 bases, leaving 11 bases between the germline ends. The CDR3 is 10 residues long. CDR3 coding DNA: TGTGCCAGCGGAGGACCCCCAGCTTTCTTT. Its protein product is CASGGPPAFF.

The chain carries TRBV7-9 and TRBJ2-7; 8 bases are a match to TRBD2. There are 13 residues in the CDR3. Germline V CDR1 and CDR2: SEHNR, FQNEAQ (reference sequence). V shed 1 base, J shed 5 bases, and the junction held 1 base outside the gene matches. CDR3 nucleotide sequence: TGTGCCAGCAGCTTAGATAGCGGGAACGAGCAGTACTTC. Its translation: CASSLDSGNEQYF.

The chain couples TRBV6-1 to TRBJ2-3; TRBD2 matches at 8 bases. V lost 3 bases to trimming and J lost 0 bases; unmatched junction nucleotides: 5. The germline V gene encodes CDR1 MNHNS and CDR2 SASEGT. This CDR3 has 16 amino acids. The CDR3: CASSEIAGPSTDTQYF. The CDR3 coding sequence is TGTGCCAGCAGTGAGATAGCGGGGCCAAGCACAGATACGCAGTATTTT.

The V and J genes are TRBV6-6 and TRBJ1-1, with 7 bases that match TRBD1. The V gene end was trimmed by 4 bases and the J gene end by 4 bases; junction bases not matched to a gene: 3. CDR1 MNHNY and CDR2 SVGAGI come from the germline V gene (reference sequence). This CDR3 is 13 amino acids long. The CDR3 sequence is CASSLTGPTEAFF. For the CDR3, the DNA is TGTGCCAGCAGTTTGACAGGGCCCACTGAAGCTTTCTTT.

The chain has TRBV27 and TRBJ2-7; 8 bases are shared with TRBD2. Germline CDR1 is MNHEY and CDR2 is SMNVEV (reference sequence). V trimming: 5 bases; J trimming: 5 bases; junction bases outside the gene matches: 5. The CDR3 has 13 amino acids. CDR3 bases: TGTGCCAGCAGTCCAGCGGGAGCCCACGAGCAGTACTTC. It is translated as CASSPAGAHEQYF.

This clone was observed a single time. The chain recombines TRBV19 with TRBJ1-1, with TRBD1 matching 8 bases. Trimming at V came to 5 bases and at J to 4 bases, leaving 9 bases not matched to a gene. CDR3 length: 15 amino acids. Per the germline V gene, CDR1 is LNHDA and CDR2 is SQIVND (reference sequence). The DNA for the CDR3 is TGTGCCAGTAGTCAGGGGGCAGTGGCCGCCACTGAAGCTTTCTTT. Protein sequence: CASSQGAVAATEAFF.

The rearrangement uses TRBV5-6 and TRBJ1-1; D perhaps matches TRBD1 (5 bases). The CDR3 is made up of 13 amino acids. V was trimmed by 3 bases and J by 2 bases, leaving 8 bases between them. The V gene's germline CDR1 is SGHDT and CDR2 YYEEEE. The CDR3 coding sequence is TGTGCCAGCAGCTGGGGGGGTAACACTGAAGCTTTCTTT. Translated, it gives CASSWGGNTEAFF.

The V and J genes are TRBV7-9 and TRBJ2-7; the D gene is possibly TRBD2 (6 bases). V dropped 5 bases and J dropped 3 bases, with 17 bases sitting between them. The CDR3 is 15 amino acids. CDR1 is SEHNR and CDR2 is FQNEAQ in the germline V gene (reference sequence). CDR3 sequence: CASSLGTRGYYEQYF. The CDR3 coding sequence is TGTGCCAGCAGCCTAGGGACGCGGGGATACTACGAGCAGTACTTC.

V and J are TRBV27 and TRBJ2-1, with a possible D match to TRBD2 (5 bases). Deletions cut 3 bases from V and 9 bases from J, with 9 bases between. From germline, CDR1 is MNHEY and CDR2 SMNVEV (reference sequence). The length of the CDR3 is 12 residues. The CDR3 DNA reads as TGTGCCAGCAGTTTTAGGGAGAGTGAGCAGTTCTTC. It specifies CASSFRESEQFF.

The DNA of the CDR3 is TGTGCCAGCAAACGGGAGGGGCACAATCAGCCCCAGCATTTT. Its protein is CASKREGHNQPQHF. This chain connects TRBV27 to TRBJ1-5; D perhaps matches TRBD1 (5 bases). The CDR3 is made up of 14 amino acids. V dropped 7 bases and J dropped 3 bases, with 13 bases sitting between them. Germline-derived CDR1 and CDR2 are MNHEY and SMNVEV (reference sequence).